This T cell receptor beta chain originates from a study of blood T cell repertoires in COVID-19. Study-wide context: PBMCs, B-cell-depleted T cells, or T cells provided the cDNA or gDNA that made up the material.

Data came from immunoSEQ multiplex PCR; TCRdb stores just in-frame clones and leaves some out. The data hold around 150,000 clones, with 65% to 90% observed a single time. CDR1 is MGHRA, CDR2 YSYEKL, per germline. This CDR3 is 18 amino acids long. V was clipped by 1 base and J by 1 base; unmatched bases: 4. The chain couples TRBV4-1 to TRBJ2-5; 15 bases are shared with TRBD2. The receptor comes from a man aged 70 or older with acute or convalescent COVID-19. The sequenced sample consisted of peripheral blood. The CDR3 region is CASSQGGLAGGPQETQYF. The CDR3 DNA reads TGCGCCAGCAGCCAAGGGGGACTAGCGGGAGGTCCCCAAGAGACCCAGTACTTC.